These T cell receptor beta chains were read from a single sample in a study of cytomegalovirus exposure and HLA in healthy donors. This table comes from immunoSEQ multiplex PCR, and its TCRdb copy is limited to in-frame clones, with some not included. Among around 120,000 clones listed, roughly 80% were seen once. Sequencing was done on a sample of PBMCs. Receptors were obtained from a man between 60 and 75 years old in good health and CMV-seropositive. The CDR3 runs from the conserved cysteine through the conserved F or W. The D gene is left open where the match is weak. Size values are once, few and many counts, or a class for expanded clones, and some rows have none.

j_gene	v_gene	abundance	d_gene	CDR3nt	CDR3aa
TRBJ2-3	TRBV9	few	TRBD2	TGTGCCAGCAGCGTAGGGCTAGCGGGGGCCGCTAGCACAGATACGCAGTATTTT	CASSVGLAGAASTDTQYF
TRBJ2-5	TRBV5-1	-	-	TGCGCCAGCAGCTGGAGGGTCAGGGAGACCCAGTACTTC	CASSWRVRETQYF
TRBJ1-2	TRBV29-1	-	-	TGCAGCGTTGAAGATGCCAGGGGAAGCCATAACTATGGCTACACCTTC	CSVEDARGSHNYGYTF
TRBJ2-7	TRBV18	-	-	TGTGCCAGCTCACCGGGCAGGGCCTACGAGCAGTACTTC	CASSPGRAYEQYF
TRBJ2-1	TRBV18	once	-	TGTGCCAGCTCACAGGGGTCGAGCTCCTACAATGAGCAGTTCTTC	CASSQGSSSYNEQFF
TRBJ2-7	TRBV5-1	-	TRBD1	TGCGCCAGCACCGGGACAGAGACCTACGAGCAGTACTTC	CASTGTETYEQYF
TRBJ2-3	TRBV7-6	few	TRBD2	TGTGCCAGCAGCTTGACTAGCGGGGGGTACACAGATACGCAGTATTTT	CASSLTSGGYTDTQYF
TRBJ1-4	TRBV6-5	few	-	TGTGCCAGCAGTCCGGTCGGGGTAACTAATGAAAAACTGTTTTTT	CASSPVGVTNEKLFF
TRBJ2-7	TRBV7-3	few	-	TGTGCCAGCAGCTTAGACGGGAGTGGCCCCTACGAGCAGTACTTC	CASSLDGSGPYEQYF
TRBJ1-3	TRBV7-9	-	-	TGTGCCAGCAGCTCCAGGGGCCGCTCTGGAAACACCATATATTTT	CASSSRGRSGNTIYF
TRBJ2-5	TRBV18	-	TRBD1	TGTGCCAGCTCACGAGACAGGGGAGAGACCCAGTACTTC	CASSRDRGETQYF
TRBJ2-1	TRBV5-1	once	TRBD2	TGCGCCAGCAGCCTTGCCCCCCAGGGACTAGGGGCTGATGAGCAGTTCTTC	CASSLAPQGLGADEQFF
TRBJ1-5	TRBV2	-	-	TGTGCCAGCGGGGGGATTTCTCAGCCCCAGCATTTT	CASGGISQPQHF
TRBJ2-7	TRBV28	-	-	TGTGCCTCCCGTTCCAGCTCCTACGAGCAGTACTTC	CASRSSSYEQYF
TRBJ2-7	TRBV5-1	-	TRBD2	TGCGCCAGCAGTCCCCTCCCTAGCGGCACAGCCCAGCAGTACTTC	CASSPLPSGTAQQYF
TRBJ2-3	TRBV5-4	-	TRBD2	TGTGCCAGCAGCCCCACTAGCGGGGGGGGCTCCGATACGCAGTATTTT	CASSPTSGGGSDTQYF
TRBJ2-3	TRBV6-4	few	TRBD2	TGTGCCAGCAGTCAAGCGGGGGGGTCAGATACGCAGTATTTT	CASSQAGGSDTQYF
TRBJ2-7	TRBV7-9	few	TRBD1	TGTGCCAGCAGCTCCTCGGACAGGGCCTACGAGCAGTACTTC	CASSSSDRAYEQYF
TRBJ1-1	TRBV7-6	-	TRBD1	TGTGCCAGCAGCGCCGACGGACAGGCTGAAGCTTTCTTT	CASSADGQAEAFF
TRBJ2-7	TRBV2	-	TRBD2	TGTGCCAGCAGTCCATTCACCGGGACTAGCTACGAGCAGTACTTC	CASSPFTGTSYEQYF
TRBJ2-4	TRBV5-1	-	TRBD1	TGCGCCAGCAGTCCGACAGGGGGCAGGTTCATTCAGTACTTC	CASSPTGGRFIQYF
TRBJ2-5	TRBV5-8	-	-	TGTGCCAGCAGCGGAAACACAGGGACCCAGTACTTC	CASSGNTGTQYF
TRBJ1-3	TRBV28	few	-	TGTGCCAGCACCCATCAGGGCCTCGGAAACACCATATATTTT	CASTHQGLGNTIYF
TRBJ2-5	TRBV2	-	-	TGTGCCAGCAGTCGGGTCCTCTCCAGACAGACCCAGTACTTC	CASSRVLSRQTQYF
TRBJ2-3	TRBV5-1	-	TRBD2	TGCGCCAGCAGCCCGTCGGGTAGCGGGGGGGTGGATACGCAGTATTTT	CASSPSGSGGVDTQYF
TRBJ2-1	TRBV6-6	once	-	TGTGCCAGCAGTCTATCGGGGTTCAATGAGCAGTTCTTC	CASSLSGFNEQFF
TRBJ2-7	TRBV5-5	-	-	TGTGCCAGCAACCGGCTAGTTGGGTCCTACGAGCAGTACTTC	CASNRLVGSYEQYF
TRBJ2-2	TRBV6-6	-	-	TGTGCCAGCACGGAGACCGGGGAGCTGTTTTTT	CASTETGELFF
TRBJ1-2	TRBV28	-	-	TGTGCCAGCAGAGGACCAGGGAATGGCTACACCTTC	CASRGPGNGYTF
TRBJ1-2	TRBV15	-	-	TGTGCCACCAGCAGAGGACGGGGACAAAACTATGGCTACACCTTC	CATSRGRGQNYGYTF
TRBJ2-7	TRBV29-1	once	TRBD1	TGCAGCGTTGAAGTACAGACAGGGGGAAACGAGCAGTACTTC	CSVEVQTGGNEQYF
TRBJ1-1	TRBV5-1	once	TRBD1	TGCGCCAGCAGCGGGGGACAGGGTAGTTCTGAAGCTTTCTTT	CASSGGQGSSEAFF
TRBJ2-7	TRBV6-5	-	-	TGTGCCAGCAGTTCCTCACGCGGTGGGAGAGGTTACGAGCAGTACTTC	CASSSSRGGRGYEQYF
TRBJ2-1	TRBV28	-	-	TGTGCCAGCCGGAGGGGGCTAGTAAGCTCCTACAATGAGCAGTTCTTC	CASRRGLVSSYNEQFF
TRBJ2-1	TRBV9	-	-	TGTGCCAGCAGCGTAAGTGGAGTCTACAATGAGCAGTTCTTC	CASSVSGVYNEQFF
TRBJ2-2	TRBV14	-	-	TGTGCCAGCAGCCTTACAACGAACACCGGGGAGCTGTTTTTT	CASSLTTNTGELFF
TRBJ2-5	TRBV2	-	TRBD2	TGTGCCAGCAGTAGCACTAGCGGGAGTGGTGAGACCCAGTACTTC	CASSSTSGSGETQYF
TRBJ1-1	TRBV7-8	-	-	TGTGCCAGCAGCTTAGGGGGACTGGTAACTGAAGCTTTCTTT	CASSLGGLVTEAFF
TRBJ1-4	TRBV14	-	TRBD1	TGTGCCAGCAGCCACCGACAGGGATGGGCATGGGAAAATGAAAAACTGTTTTTT	CASSHRQGWAWENEKLFF
TRBJ1-1	TRBV27	few	-	TGTGCCAGCACCGGGGACATTTTCACTGAAGCTTTCTTT	CASTGDIFTEAFF
TRBJ1-2	TRBV19	-	-	TGTGCCAGTAGTATTCTTGGGGGCGCAATTCCTGGCTACACCTTC	CASSILGGAIPGYTF
TRBJ1-1	TRBV6-5	-	-	TGTGCCAGCAGTTCGGGTCTTGGAGCTTTCTTT	CASSSGLGAFF
TRBJ1-4	TRBV5-1	once	-	TGCGCCAGCAGCATTCAATCGGGGGCTAATGAAAAACTGTTTTTT	CASSIQSGANEKLFF
TRBJ1-6	TRBV27	-	TRBD1	TGTGCCAGCTCCGGACAGGGAGGTTCACCCCTCCACTTT	CASSGQGGSPLHF
TRBJ2-2	TRBV5-1	-	TRBD1	TGCGCCAGCAGCTCAGACAGGGGGCTGAACACCGGGGAGCTGTTTTTT	CASSSDRGLNTGELFF
TRBJ2-1	TRBV19	-	-	TGTGCCAGTAAACGGGTGGCCTACAATGAGCAGTTCTTC	CASKRVAYNEQFF
TRBJ1-1	TRBV4-1	few	TRBD1	TGCGCCAGCAGCCAAGATAGAGGGGGACAGGGGAACACTGAAGCTTTCTTT	CASSQDRGGQGNTEAFF
TRBJ2-7	TRBV28	-	-	TGTGCCAGCAGTTTAGAGGGAAAGCAGTACTTC	CASSLEGKQYF
TRBJ1-1	TRBV7-6	-	-	TGTGCCAGCAGCTTACAGGGACACGGGATGAACACTGAAGCTTTCTTT	CASSLQGHGMNTEAFF
TRBJ1-1	TRBV7-9	-	-	TGTGCCAGCAGCTCCGGGATCTTAAACACTGAAGCTTTCTTT	CASSSGILNTEAFF
TRBJ2-7	TRBV7-6	-	-	TGTGCCAGCAGCACCAGCGGTGGCTCCTACAAGCAGTACTTC	CASSTSGGSYKQYF
TRBJ2-7	TRBV7-9	-	-	TGTGCCAGCAGCTTGGGCGGGAACTCTGACGAGCAGTACTTC	CASSLGGNSDEQYF
TRBJ1-1	TRBV18	few	TRBD1	TGTGCCAGCTCACCGCGGACAGGGGAGGGGACTGAAGCTTTCTTT	CASSPRTGEGTEAFF
TRBJ2-5	TRBV5-4	once	-	TGTGCCAGCAGCCTGGACCCGGGAGAGACCCAGTACTTC	CASSLDPGETQYF
TRBJ1-6	TRBV19	-	-	TGTGCCAGTAGTATCGCCGGGAGATCCTATAATTCACCCCTCCACTTT	CASSIAGRSYNSPLHF